These 15 T cell receptor beta chains share one sample of origin, sequenced in a study of blood T cell repertoires in COVID-19. Assay: immunoSEQ multiplex PCR; the TCRdb copy retains only in-frame clones and omits some. The table records a few hundred thousand clones, more than 75% of them present only once. Sequenced input: PBMCs or T cells enriched from blood (not recorded which). These TCRs come from a man younger than 40 who had recovered from COVID-19.

The rearrangement uses TRBV19 and TRBJ1-5, with 9 bases identical to TRBD1. The V and J ends lost 5 bases and 3 bases, in that order; junction bases with no gene match: 11. Germline CDR1 is LNHDA and CDR2 is SQIVND (reference sequence). This CDR3 region has 17 residues. The CDR3 reads CASSLGQGRIANQPQHF. The CDR3 DNA reads as TGTGCCAGTAGTCTCGGACAGGGGAGAATCGCCAATCAGCCCCAGCATTTT.

This clone was seen only once. The CDR3 nucleotides are TGTGCCAGCTCACCACCTATATCGCGGGGAACCGGGGAGCTGTTTTTT. Amino acids: CASSPPISRGTGELFF. The chain carries TRBV18 and TRBJ2-2, with D possibly TRBD2 on 6 matching bases. CDR1 is KGHSH, CDR2 LQKENI, per germline. Trimming shortened V by 0 bases and J by 5 bases, and 13 bases separated the two germline ends. This CDR3 comprises 16 residues.

This clone has just a few counts. J is TRBJ1-5 and V is TRBV10-2, with unresolved D. The CDR3 has 12 residues. Deletions cut 4 bases from V and 2 bases from J, with 3 bases between. Germline values: CDR1 WSHSY, CDR2 SAAADI. CDR3 bases: TGCGCCAGCAGTGCCGGCAATCAGCCCCAGCATTTT. Translating it yields CASSAGNQPQHF.

This sequence joins TRBV5-6 and TRBJ1-1; 7 bases fit TRBD1. Per the germline V gene, CDR1 is SGHDT and CDR2 is YYEEEE. With 0 bases clipped from V and 0 bases from J, the junction kept 5 bases outside the gene matches. This CDR3 region has 16 residues. The CDR3 loop is CASSLAWGQLNTEAFF. The DNA for the CDR3 is TGTGCCAGCAGCTTGGCATGGGGACAGCTGAACACTGAAGCTTTCTTT.

V is TRBV6-1 and J is TRBJ1-2; D may be TRBD1 (6 bases). Germline CDR1 is MNHNS and CDR2 is SASEGT. The CDR3 extends over 15 amino acids. V lost 0 bases and J lost 3, with 11 bases in between. The DNA for the CDR3 is TGTGCCAGCAGTGAAGCACTACAGGGATACTATGGCTACACCTTC. Encoded protein: CASSEALQGYYGYTF.

The rearrangement uses TRBV12-5 and TRBJ2-1; D perhaps matches TRBD2 (5 bases). This CDR3 is 13 amino acids long. Germline V lookup: CDR1 LGHNT, CDR2 FRNRAP. Deletions cut 6 bases from V and 3 bases from J, with 9 bases between. CDR3 protein: CASGDGDYNEQFF. The CDR3 nucleotides are TGTGCTAGTGGGGACGGGGACTACAATGAGCAGTTCTTC.

The CDR3 nucleotides read TGTGCCAGCAGTTCCCCCCCCTTCACTAGCGGGGGCAAGACAGATACGCAGTATTTT. It codes for CASSSPPFTSGGKTDTQYF. V gene TRBV6-2 or TRBV6-3 combines with J gene TRBJ2-3, with 11 bases lining up with TRBD2. Germline V gene sequence: CDR1 MNHEY, CDR2 SVGEGT. With V trimmed by 4 bases and J by 3 bases, 15 bases remained unmatched. The CDR3 consists of 19 residues.

V gene TRBV6-6 combines with J gene TRBJ1-1; no reliable D call. The CDR3 runs to 15 residues. V lost 2 bases, J lost 1 base, and 11 bases lay in between. Germline lookup yields CDR1 MNHNY and CDR2 SVGAGI (reference sequence). CDR3 amino acids: CASSYLISRNTEAFF. The CDR3, as DNA: TGTGCCAGCAGTTACCTTATTAGCAGGAACACTGAAGCTTTCTTT.

The V and J genes are TRBV19 and TRBJ1-1, with unresolved D. The germline CDR1 and CDR2 sequences are LNHDA and SQIVND (reference sequence). There are 14 residues in the CDR3. V lost 3 bases to trimming and J lost 3 bases, with 11 bases between them. CDR3 region: CASSMLGEDTEAFF. The DNA of the CDR3 is TGTGCCAGTAGTATGCTCGGGGAAGACACTGAAGCTTTCTTT.

This clone was recorded a few times. The chain has TRBV28 and TRBJ1-5; 11 bases match TRBD1. Trimming removed 7 bases from V and 5 bases from J; junction bases left unmatched: 7. The CDR3 consists of 15 residues. Germline loops: CDR1 MDHEN, CDR2 SYDVKM. CDR3 DNA: TGTGCCAGCACGACCGGGACAGGGGGACATCAGCCCCAGCATTTT. Translation gives CASTTGTGGHQPQHF. The full variable domain, with the rest looked up from reference TRBV28 and TRBJ1-5, is DVKVTQSSRYLVKRTGEKVFLECVQDMDHENMFWYRQDPGLGLRLIYFSYDVKMKEKGDIPEGYSVSREKKERFSLILESASTNQTSMYLCASTTGTGGHQPQHFGDGTRLSIL.

The chain uses TRBV9 and TRBJ2-1, with TRBD1 identical over 7 bases. This CDR3 has 14 amino acids. Germline CDR1 and CDR2: SGDLS and YYNGEE. V shed 4 bases, J shed 8 bases, and the junction held 9 bases outside the gene matches. CDR3 bases: TGTGCCAGCAGCCTCCGGACAGGTAGGGATGAGCAGTTCTTC. Its protein product is CASSLRTGRDEQFF.

The chain links TRBV4-1 to TRBJ2-3; D gene uncertain. V was pared by 2 bases and J by 11 bases, with 11 bases between. Germline V gene lookup returns CDR1 MGHRA and CDR2 YSYEKL. CDR3 length: 12 amino acids. CDR3 in amino acids: CASSQLSSRQYF. The DNA for the CDR3 is TGCGCCAGCAGCCAACTTTCGAGTCGGCAGTATTTT.

The chain recombines TRBV11-3 with TRBJ1-2; no clear D gene. The CDR3 covers 11 residues. Germline V lookup: CDR1 SGHNT, CDR2 YENEEA. The V end was cut by 3 bases, the J end by 8 bases, with 7 bases between. Here the CDR3 reads CASSFRRGYTF. In DNA form, the CDR3 reads TGTGCCAGCAGCTTCCGCAGGGGCTACACCTTC.

The rearrangement joins TRBV4-1 to TRBJ2-5, with D perhaps matching TRBD1 (5 bases). Germline V gene data show CDR1 as MGHRA and CDR2 as YSYEKL. Trimming shortened V by 0 bases and J by 4 bases, and 15 bases separated the two germline ends. There are 16 residues in the CDR3. The CDR3 DNA is TGCGCCAGCAGCCAAGATGTGCCTCCTAGGGGAGAGACCCAGTACTTC. Its protein product is CASSQDVPPRGETQYF.

V and J are TRBV20-1 and TRBJ2-3, with D uncertain. Germline lookup yields CDR1 DFQATT and CDR2 SNEGSKA (reference sequence). This CDR3 is built from 13 residues. Trimming took 3 bases from V and 1 from J, leaving 8 bases between them. CDR3 region: CSASIAGTDTQYF. Here the CDR3 DNA reads TGCAGTGCTAGTATTGCGGGCACAGATACGCAGTATTTT.